This TCR beta chain derives from a study of response to subunit inactivated influenza vaccine. General study results and limits: Each seasonal flu vaccination may recruit only limited new T cells, authors suggested.

Notes on this clonotype: The antigen is unknown.

Germline-derived CDR1 and CDR2 are DFQATT and SNEGSKA (reference sequence). V shed 2 bases and J 4 bases; nucleotides not matched to a gene: 13. The CDR3 has 16 residues. In TCRdb, the RT-PCR reads were re-called with MiXCR into one record per CDR3 protein. This sample has about 830,000 distinct CDR3 sequences, with approximately 18% found just once. The chain joins TRBV20-1 to TRBJ1-2, with 7 bases fitting TRBD1. Sequenced material: PBMCs from blood, taken around 5 days after vaccination. This TCR was sampled from a middle-aged man who received an inactivated influenza vaccine. DNA of the CDR3: TGCAGTGCTAGACCACTTAAGACAGGGAGTCTCTATGGCTACACCTTC. Translation gives CSARPLKTGSLYGYTF.